These 22 T cell receptor beta chains came from one sample sequenced in a study of blood T cell repertoires in COVID-19. TCRdb's table, derived via immunoSEQ multiplex PCR, lists solely in-frame clones and lacks some. Of hundreds of thousands of clones listed, nearly 90% are singletons. The specimen was PBMCs or T cells enriched from blood (not recorded which). These receptors originate from a woman between 18 and 29 years old with acute COVID-19.

This clone was seen more than once but under ten times. This chain joins TRBV18 and TRBJ2-1; no definite D call. CDR3 length: 16 residues. V lost 3 bases and J lost 0, with 12 bases in between. Germline loops: CDR1 KGHSH, CDR2 LQKENI. The DNA for the CDR3 is TGTGCCAGCTCACCCCAGCCCAGCGTCTCCTACAATGAGCAGTTCTTC. Its translation: CASSPQPSVSYNEQFF.

There are a few counts of this clone. Written as DNA, the CDR3 is TGTGCCAGCAGCTTAGAGGTAGCGGGGGTCGTGCCGGGTACGCAGTATTTT. It codes for CASSLEVAGVVPGTQYF. This rearrangement joins TRBV11-2 to TRBJ2-3; 9 nucleotides agree with TRBD2. With V trimmed by 0 bases and J by 8 bases, 12 bases remained unmatched. Germline assignment: CDR1 SGHAT and CDR2 FQNNGV. CDR3 length: 17 amino acids.

The chain uses TRBV7-8 and TRBJ2-5, with 10 bases aligning to TRBD1. The length of the CDR3 is 15 residues. After removal of 5 bases from V and 4 bases from J, the junction contained 7 bases not matched to a gene. Germline-derived CDR1 and CDR2 are SGHVS and FQNEAQ. CDR3 coding DNA: TGTGCCAGCAGCCGAGGGACAGGGGCGAGAGAGACCCAGTACTTC. Its translation is CASSRGTGARETQYF. Full variable domain (missing parts from reference TRBV7-8 and TRBJ2-5): GAGVSQSPRYKVAKRGQDVALRCDPISGHVSLFWYQQALGQGPEFLTYFQNEAQLDKSGLPSDRFFAERPEGSVSTLKIQRTQQEDSAVYLCASSRGTGARETQYFGPGTRLLVL.

The chain combines TRBV4-1 with TRBJ2-5, with 11 bases matching TRBD1. The CDR3 has 16 amino acids. Germline trimming cut 1 base from V and 4 bases from J; bases unmatched to any gene: 5. Germline-derived CDR1 and CDR2 are MGHRA and YSYEKL. The CDR3, as DNA: TGCGCCAGCAGCCAAGGATGGGACAGGGGGGGAGAGACCCAGTACTTC. Protein sequence: CASSQGWDRGGETQYF.

V is TRBV7-9 and J is TRBJ2-1, with D maybe TRBD2 (6 bases). V shed 1 base and J shed 1 base, with 8 bases lying between them. The CDR3 loop spans 15 amino acids. CDR1 is SEHNR, CDR2 FQNEAQ, per germline (reference sequence). The CDR3 loop reads CASSLGGTSYNEQFF. The CDR3, as DNA: TGTGCCAGCAGCTTAGGAGGGACTTCCTACAATGAGCAGTTCTTC.

This sequence joins TRBV29-1 and TRBJ1-1; D remains ambiguous. Germline loops: CDR1 SQVTM, CDR2 ANQGSEA. Trimming removed 4 bases from V and 8 bases from J, with 11 bases in between. The CDR3 is made up of 11 amino acids. The DNA for the CDR3 is TGCAGCGTTGGGCAGATCCCCGAAGCTTTCTTT. This sequence encodes CSVGQIPEAFF.

Of note for this clone: The sample has other DNA sequences that encode this CDR3 too. CDR3 loop: CASSLTQGNTEAFF. CDR3 DNA: TGTGCCAGCAGCCTCACACAGGGGAACACTGAAGCTTTCTTT. The chain recombines TRBV7-9 with TRBJ1-1; tentatively, D is TRBD1 (6 bases). Germline V gene sequence: CDR1 SEHNR, CDR2 FQNEAQ (reference sequence). The CDR3 has 14 amino acids. V lost 5 bases, J lost 1 base, and 11 bases lay in between.

The chain recombines TRBV28 with TRBJ2-2; D not certain. The CDR3 loop spans 12 amino acids. The V end was cut by 5 bases, the J end by 8 bases, with 9 bases between. The V gene's germline CDR1 is MDHEN and CDR2 SYDVKM. As DNA, the CDR3 is TGTGCCAGCAGTCTGAGTAAGGGGGAGCTGTTTTTT. It translates to CASSLSKGELFF. The complete variable domain, with remaining parts taken from reference TRBV28 and TRBJ2-2, reads DVKVTQSSRYLVKRTGEKVFLECVQDMDHENMFWYRQDPGLGLRLIYFSYDVKMKEKGDIPEGYSVSREKKERFSLILESASTNQTSMYLCASSLSKGELFFGEGSRLTVL.

The chain employs TRBV4-1 and TRBJ1-5, with 8 positions matching TRBD1. The CDR3 is made up of 16 amino acids. J lost 7 bases, V lost 4 bases, and 12 bases had no gene match. Per germline, CDR1 MGHRA and CDR2 YSYEKL. DNA of the CDR3: TGCGCCAGCAGCCCCAACCCCGACAGGGGCTGGCAGCCCCAGCATTTT. This translates into CASSPNPDRGWQPQHF.

The chain uses TRBV2 and TRBJ2-7; TRBD2 might be the D (7 bases). The V end was cut by 4 bases, the J end by 6 bases, with 13 bases between. Germline V lookup: CDR1 SNHLY, CDR2 FYNNEI. The CDR3 contains 13 residues. CDR3 loop: CASSVGGGSEQYF. The CDR3 DNA sequence: TGTGCCAGCAGTGTGGGGGGGGGCTCCGAGCAGTACTTC. Drawing the rest from reference TRBV2 and TRBJ2-7, the complete variable domain is EPEVTQTPSHQVTQMGQEVILRCVPISNHLYFYWYRQILGQKVEFLVSFYNNEISEKSEIFDDQFSVERPDGSNFTLKIRSTKLEDSAMYFCASSVGGGSEQYFGPGTRLTVT.

In nucleotides, the CDR3 is TGTGCCAGCAGCGTAACAGGGGGCTCTGGAAACACCATATATTTT. It translates to CASSVTGGSGNTIYF. This sequence joins TRBV6-6 and TRBJ1-3, with 8 bases that match TRBD1. The germline CDR1 and CDR2 sequences are MNHNY and SVGAGI (reference sequence). V trimming: 6 bases; J trimming: 0 bases; junction bases outside the gene matches: 4. The CDR3 has 15 amino acids.

The rearrangement joins TRBV7-6 to TRBJ2-7; TRBD1 matches 8 bases. Germline loops: CDR1 SGHVS, CDR2 FNYEAQ. With 4 bases clipped from V and 3 bases from J, the junction kept 2 bases outside the gene matches. The CDR3 consists of 13 residues. CDR3: CASSYGTGYEQYF. As DNA, the CDR3 is TGTGCCAGCAGCTATGGGACAGGCTACGAGCAGTACTTC.

The rearrangement uses TRBV14 and TRBJ2-1; possible D gene TRBD1, 6 bases. The V gene's germline CDR1 is SGHDN and CDR2 FVKESK. The germline V and J ends were trimmed by 6 bases and 7 bases, with 19 bases remaining between them. The CDR3 spans 15 residues. The CDR3 nucleotides are TGTGCCAGCAGGGAACAGGGCGACCTCCGGAATGAGCAGTTCTTC. This translates into CASREQGDLRNEQFF. Filled out from reference TRBV14 and TRBJ2-1, the complete variable domain reads EAGVTQFPSHSVIEKGQTVTLRCDPISGHDNLYWYRRVMGKEIKFLLHFVKESKQDESGMPNNRFLAERTGGTYSTLKVQPAELEDSGVYFCASREQGDLRNEQFFGPGTRLTVL.

The J gene is TRBJ1-1, the V gene TRBV12-5, with a possible D match to TRBD1 (5 bases). The CDR3 consists of 12 residues. The V gene lost 4 bases and the J gene lost 7 bases, with 10 bases spanning the gap. Germline V CDR1 and CDR2: LGHNT, FRNRAP. CDR3 nucleotides: TGTGCTAGTGGTTCCGGGACTGATGAAGCTTTCTTT. It is translated as CASGSGTDEAFF.

The J gene is TRBJ1-4, the V gene TRBV18; TRBD1 matches 7 bases. Germline V CDR1 and CDR2: KGHSH, LQKENI. Germline trimming cut 3 bases from V and 8 bases from J; bases unmatched to any gene: 9. CDR3 size: 15 residues. CDR3 region: CASSPPTGNNEKLFF. The CDR3 nucleotides read TGTGCCAGCTCACCTCCGACAGGGAATAACGAAAAACTGTTTTTT.

The J gene is TRBJ1-4, the V gene TRBV29-1, with 8 positions matching TRBD1. After removal of 5 bases from V and 7 bases from J, the junction contained 3 bases not matched to a gene. This CDR3 region has 12 residues. Germline V gives CDR1 SQVTM, CDR2 ANQGSEA. The CDR3 spells CSVSTGGEKLFF. The CDR3 DNA reads as TGCAGCGTTAGCACAGGGGGTGAAAAACTGTTTTTT. Together with reference TRBV29-1 and TRBJ1-4, the CDR3 gives the full variable domain: SAVISQKPSRDICQRGTSLTIQCQVDSQVTMMFWYRQQPGQSLTLIATANQGSEATYESGFVIDKFPISRPNLTFSTLTVSNMSPEDSSIYLCSVSTGGEKLFFGSGTQLSVL.

V and J are TRBV3-1 (or the pseudogene TRBV3-2) and TRBJ1-2; D ambiguous. This CDR3 is 13 amino acids long. Germline V gives CDR1 LGHDT, CDR2 YNNKEL (reference sequence). V lost 2 bases and J 8 bases, leaving 12 bases between the germline ends. Here the CDR3 reads CASSQNEGVGYTF. Written as DNA, the CDR3 is TGTGCCAGCAGCCAAAACGAGGGTGTCGGCTACACCTTC.

The chain couples TRBV6-5 to TRBJ1-1; D is ambiguous. Germline V gives CDR1 MNHEY, CDR2 SVGAGI. The CDR3 sequence is 14 residues long. Trimming pared 6 bases from V and 2 bases from J, leaving 13 bases between. CDR3 bases: TGTGCCAGCAGGGTCCCATCGGGTAACACTGAAGCTTTCTTT. This gives the protein CASRVPSGNTEAFF.

The CDR3: CSVESIGDEQYF. As DNA, the CDR3 is TGCAGCGTTGAAAGTATAGGGGACGAGCAGTACTTC. The chain carries TRBV29-1 and TRBJ2-7, with D possibly matching TRBD1 (5 bases). The CDR3 has 12 residues. Trimming took 2 bases from V and 5 from J, leaving 10 bases between them. The germline CDR1 and CDR2 sequences are SQVTM and ANQGSEA.

The rearrangement joins TRBV3-1 (or the pseudogene TRBV3-2) to TRBJ2-7, with D unclear. The germline V gene has CDR1 LGHDT and CDR2 YNNKEL (reference sequence). The V and J ends lost 1 base and 3 bases respectively, with 7 bases between them. This CDR3 has 13 residues. This CDR3 is CASSQGQVYEQYF. CDR3 in DNA: TGTGCCAGCAGCCAAGGGCAGGTCTACGAGCAGTACTTC.

The V and J genes are TRBV9 and TRBJ1-5, with TRBD1 identical over 7 bases. This CDR3 has 13 amino acids. Germline CDR1 is SGDLS and CDR2 is YYNGEE. The trim removed 4 bases at V and 8 bases at J, leaving 6 bases unmatched. This CDR3 reads CASSRQGYEPQHF. Here the CDR3 DNA reads TGTGCCAGCAGCAGACAGGGTTATGAGCCCCAGCATTTT.

The rearrangement joins TRBV19 to TRBJ1-1; D gene uncertain. CDR1 is LNHDA, CDR2 SQIVND, per germline (reference sequence). The CDR3 has 13 residues. The germline V and J ends were trimmed by 5 bases and 0 bases, with 7 bases remaining between them. For the CDR3, the DNA is TGTGCCAGTAGTTTCACTTTGAACACTGAAGCTTTCTTT. Its protein product is CASSFTLNTEAFF. Looking up the rest from reference TRBV19 and TRBJ1-1 gives the full variable domain: DGGITQSPKYLFRKEGQNVTLSCEQNLNHDAMYWYRQDPGQGLRLIYYSQIVNDFQKGDIAEGYSVSREKKESFPLTVTSAQKNPTAFYLCASSFTLNTEAFFGQGTRLTVV.